A selection of T cell receptor beta chains follows, all from one sample in a study of beta chain features in type 1 diabetes. Clones were read by immunoSEQ multiplex PCR, and TCRdb kept only the in-frame ones, dropping some. The repertoire holds about 320,000 clones, with 14% as singletons. Input material: central memory CD4+ T cells from blood. These receptors were obtained from a young man in good health. CDR3s include the opening cysteine and the closing phenylalanine or tryptophan. Fields, in order: D gene, clone size, J gene, V gene, CDR3 protein, CDR3 DNA. A D gene is named only where the DNA matches it firmly. Some rows mark clone size as missing; the rest say once, few, many or name a class of expanded clone.

>NA|NA|TRBJ2-7|TRBV6-1
CASRGDGSYEQYF
TGTGCCAGCAGGGGGGACGGCTCCTACGAGCAGTACTTC
>NA|NA|TRBJ1-1|TRBV18
CASSPRGGIQGTEAFF
TGTGCCAGCTCACCACGAGGGGGAATTCAGGGAACTGAAGCTTTCTTT
>TRBD1|few|TRBJ1-1|TRBV5-4
CASSQPGQGNTEAFF
TGTGCCAGCAGTCAGCCGGGACAGGGAAACACTGAAGCTTTCTTT
>NA|few|TRBJ2-5|TRBV6-6
CASSKTRAGEETQYF
TGTGCCAGCAGCAAGACCCGGGCCGGTGAAGAGACCCAGTACTTC
>NA|few|TRBJ2-6|TRBV4-3
CASSQDLVLSGANVLTF
TGCGCCAGCAGCCAAGATTTGGTACTCTCTGGGGCCAACGTCCTGACTTTC
>TRBD1|many|TRBJ1-2|TRBV19
CASSTRDSYYGYTF
TGTGCCAGTAGTACCCGGGACAGCTACTATGGCTACACCTTC
>TRBD2|NA|TRBJ2-3|TRBV5-4
CASSRSGRGTDTQYF
TGCGCCAGCAGCCGGAGCGGGAGAGGGACAGATACGCAGTATTTT
>TRBD2|NA|TRBJ2-1|TRBV9
CASSRGLAGPSSYNEQFF
TGTGCCAGCAGCCGAGGACTAGCGGGCCCTAGCTCCTACAATGAGCAGTTCTTC
>NA|NA|TRBJ2-2|TRBV9
CASSVESGGVGGELFF
TGTGCCAGCAGCGTAGAGTCTGGGGGAGTTGGCGGGGAGCTGTTTTTT
>NA|NA|TRBJ2-3|TRBV11-2
CASSALRGAPDTQYF
TGTGCCAGCAGCGCGTTACGGGGGGCCCCGGATACGCAGTATTTT
>TRBD1|few|TRBJ1-2|TRBV6-1
CASSTSGQGYYGYTF
TGTGCCAGCAGTACATCGGGACAGGGGTACTATGGCTACACCTTC
>TRBD2|NA|TRBJ2-3|TRBV19
CASSIGTSNYF
TGTGCCAGTAGTATCGGGACTAGTAATTATTTT
>TRBD2|NA|TRBJ2-7|TRBV6-5
CASRLTSGGTYEQYF
TGTGCCAGCAGATTGACTAGCGGGGGGACCTACGAGCAGTACTTC
>NA|NA|TRBJ1-6|TRBV6-5
CASSYYGTRNSPLHF
TGTGCCAGCAGTTACTACGGGACGCGAAATTCACCCCTCCACTTT
>NA|few|TRBJ1-2|TRBV2
CASRTLTGVKVYGYTF
TGTGCCAGCAGGACACTGACAGGCGTCAAAGTCTATGGCTACACCTTC
>NA|NA|TRBJ2-7|TRBV5-8
CASSSGTGYYEQYF
TGTGCCAGCAGCTCGGGGACGGGATACTACGAGCAGTACTTC
>NA|NA|TRBJ1-5|TRBV29-1
CSVAGHYNQPQHF
TGCAGCGTTGCTGGGCACTACAATCAGCCCCAGCATTTT
>NA|few|TRBJ2-1|TRBV4-1
CASSQDPRQGNEQFF
TGCGCCAGCAGCCAAGATCCCCGGCAGGGGAATGAGCAGTTCTTC
>NA|few|TRBJ1-5|TRBV9
CASSVGVQGNQPQHF
TGTGCCAGCAGCGTAGGGGTACAGGGAAATCAGCCCCAGCATTTT
>NA|NA|TRBJ1-5|TRBV6-4
CASSPGGRDVSPWPQHF
TGTGCCAGCAGTCCCGGAGGAAGGGACGTGAGTCCTTGGCCCCAGCATTTT
>NA|NA|TRBJ1-2|TRBV19
CASSIDRGAGYTF
TGTGCCAGTAGTATAGACAGGGGAGCTGGCTACACCTTC
>NA|few|TRBJ2-5|TRBV30
CAWSNFQETQYF
TGTGCCTGGAGTAATTTCCAAGAGACCCAGTACTTC
>NA|few|TRBJ2-5|TRBV19
CASSTLSWKTQYF
TGTGCCAGTAGTACTTTGAGTTGGAAGACCCAGTACTTC
>NA|few|TRBJ2-5|TRBV5-6
CASSLPSQETQYF
TGTGCCAGCAGCTTGCCATCCCAAGAGACCCAGTACTTC
>TRBD1|NA|TRBJ1-2|TRBV27
CASSRTGDGYTF
TGTGCCAGCAGTCGGACAGGGGACGGCTACACCTTC
>NA|NA|TRBJ1-5|TRBV5-1
CASSLSWGSNQPQHF
TGCGCCAGCAGCTTGTCCTGGGGGAGCAATCAGCCCCAGCATTTT
>NA|NA|TRBJ1-2|TRBV5-1
CASSLVQGHGYTF
TGCGCCAGCAGCTTGGTACAGGGCCATGGCTACACCTTC
>NA|few|TRBJ2-1|TRBV6-6
CASSGGNNEQFF
TGTGCCAGCAGTGGCGGAAACAATGAGCAGTTCTTC
>NA|few|TRBJ1-2|TRBV5-1
CASSLVLGYGYTF
TGCGCCAGCAGCCTGGTCCTGGGGTATGGCTACACCTTC
>NA|NA|TRBJ1-3|TRBV5-4
CASSGGENTIYF
TGTGCCAGCAGCGGAGGGGAAAACACCATATATTTT
>NA|few|TRBJ1-2|TRBV7-8
CASSLGQGTTHGYTF
TGTGCCAGCAGCTTAGGGCAGGGAACGACACATGGCTACACCTTC
>NA|many|TRBJ2-7|TRBV4-3
CASSQGRGGGSYEQYF
TGCGCCAGCAGCCAAGGGAGAGGGGGAGGTTCCTACGAGCAGTACTTC
>NA|NA|TRBJ2-1|TRBV6-5
CASSYSQHVANEQFF
TGTGCCAGCAGTTACTCTCAACATGTCGCCAATGAGCAGTTCTTC
>NA|NA|TRBJ1-1|TRBV19
CASSMRSDTEAFF
TGTGCCAGTAGTATGCGCTCGGACACTGAAGCTTTCTTT
>NA|few|TRBJ1-3|TRBV7-9
CASRLQGHSGNTIYF
TGTGCCAGCAGGCTACAGGGCCACTCTGGAAACACCATATATTTT
>NA|few|TRBJ1-1|TRBV7-2
CASSLDPGVGEAFF
TGTGCCAGCAGCTTAGATCCCGGGGTCGGTGAAGCTTTCTTT
>NA|NA|TRBJ2-1|TRBV6-5
CATFKEGNEQFF
TGTGCCACCTTCAAAGAGGGCAATGAGCAGTTCTTC
>TRBD1|few|TRBJ2-5|TRBV7-2
CASSRDRAEETQYF
TGTGCCAGCAGCCGAGACAGGGCCGAAGAGACCCAGTACTTC
>NA|NA|TRBJ2-1|TRBV5-1
CASSLTRDVGYNEQFF
TGCGCCAGCAGCCTGACTCGGGACGTCGGCTACAATGAGCAGTTCTTC
>NA|few|TRBJ1-1|TRBV29-1
CSVEVSKGREAFF
TGCAGCGTTGAAGTCTCTAAAGGGAGAGAGGCTTTCTTT
>NA|few|TRBJ2-7|TRBV6-1
CASSNYEQYF
TGTGCCAGCAGTAACTACGAGCAGTACTTC
>NA|few|TRBJ1-6|TRBV7-9
CASSLGQGLGNSPLHF
TGTGCCAGCAGCTTAGGGCAGGGGCTAGGAAATTCACCCCTCCACTTT
>TRBD1|many|TRBJ1-1|TRBV7-9
CASTYNRGTEAFF
TGTGCCAGCACATACAACAGGGGAACTGAAGCTTTCTTT
>NA|NA|TRBJ2-4|TRBV5-5
CASSSPLGPIQYF
TGTGCCAGCAGCTCGCCGTTAGGGCCCATTCAGTACTTC
>TRBD2|many|TRBJ2-5|TRBV5-1
CASSDSGGAFQETQYF
TGCGCCAGCAGCGACAGCGGGGGGGCATTTCAAGAGACCCAGTACTTC
>NA|few|TRBJ1-2|TRBV5-6
CASSLYQDGYTF
TGTGCCAGCAGCTTGTACCAAGATGGCTACACCTTC
>NA|NA|TRBJ2-3|TRBV7-8
CASSSEHHTQYF
TGTGCCAGCAGCTCCGAACACCATACGCAGTATTTT
>NA|once|TRBJ2-1|TRBV7-2
CASSLLTLGGAYNEQFF
TGTGCCAGCAGCTTGCTCACGTTAGGGGGGGCCTACAATGAGCAGTTCTTC
>TRBD1|many|TRBJ2-7|TRBV7-2
CASSLGSGRTGKKNEQYF
TGTGCCAGCAGCTTAGGGAGTGGACGGACAGGGAAGAAGAACGAGCAGTACTTC
>NA|NA|TRBJ1-4|TRBV7-9
CASSFREGEKLFF
TGTGCCAGCAGCTTTCGTGAAGGCGAAAAACTGTTTTTT
>TRBD1|once|TRBJ1-3|TRBV5-6
CASATGRDSGNTIYF
TGTGCCAGCGCGACAGGGAGAGACTCTGGAAACACCATATATTTT
>NA|NA|TRBJ2-4|TRBV6-4
CASSDPPGGQKNIQYF
TGTGCCAGCAGTGACCCCCCTGGCGGACAAAAAAACATTCAGTACTTC
>NA|NA|TRBJ1-5|TRBV6-6
CASSRDGVGRPQHF
TGTGCCAGCAGCCGTGACGGGGTGGGTCGGCCCCAGCATTTT